This TCR beta chain was documented in a study of cytomegalovirus exposure and HLA in healthy donors. Study-level points and caveats: Researchers reported in a later analysis that a missense DCLRE1C variant was tied to TCR beta V- and J-gene trimming.

Trimming shortened V by 0 bases and J by 5 bases, and 11 bases separated the two germline ends. The CDR3 length is 14 residues. Germline values: CDR1 SGHRS, CDR2 YFSETQ. This clone was found a few times. Its cognate antigen is unknown. In the PCR, 60 Vbeta and 13 Jbeta primers were used. Only in-frame clones appear in the TCRdb table, and some are missing; sequencing was by immunoSEQ multiplex PCR. The table lists roughly 70,000 clones, under 80% of them singletons. The receptor's source is a male donor in good health and CMV-seropositive. The rearrangement uses TRBV5-1 and TRBJ2-5, with D perhaps matching TRBD1 (6 bases). Source material: PBMCs. The CDR3 DNA follows: TGCGCCAGCAGCTTGGTGAACAGGGATGAGACCCAGTACTTC. Its translation is CASSLVNRDETQYF.